This TCR beta chain was sequenced for a study of shared clonotypes between healthy human individuals. Whole-study results and caveats: Naive subsets tended to show greater estimated richness than memory subsets.

Sorted-subset replicate PCR reactions contained approximately 190 ng DNA, corresponding to about 30,000 T cell genomes. Here immunoSEQ multiplex PCR was the method, and the copy in TCRdb shows in-frame clones only, minus some. This table has around 2,100,000 clones, about 95% appearing once. On this clone itself: Antigen specificity is unknown.

The naive CD8 fraction comprised CD45RO-negative cells positively selected for CCR7 and excluded terminally differentiated effector memory CD45RA+ cells. Trimming left V 1 base short and J 0 bases short, with 13 bases between. The CDR3 extends over 17 amino acids. Germline V gene sequence: CDR1 SGHVS, CDR2 FQNEAQ. The sequencing input was naive CD8+ T cells sorted from blood. The V call is TRBV7-8, the J call TRBJ1-3; D is undetermined. The clonotype originates from a man aged 18 to 29 in good health. CDR3 bases: TGTGCCAGCAGCTTAGAAGTCGCCACCAACTCTGGAAACACCATATATTTT. Residues: CASSLEVATNSGNTIYF.